This TCR beta chain was observed in a study of beta chain features in type 1 diabetes. Across the study: The patients were much like the healthy donors in age, gender and cell yields.

Study-level results: A possible short-template PCR bias applies equally to patients and controls.

The study reverse transcribed the entire isolated RNA, so it sequenced expressed TCRB transcripts. Naive, central memory and regulatory T cell samples produced a mean of roughly 3.5 million reads. Profiled with immunoSEQ multiplex PCR; TCRdb holds only in-frame clones, not every one. Of approximately 470,000 clones in the sample, 30% are singletons; the top ten hold around 0.065%. On this clone: Its antigen remains unknown.

CDR3 size: 12 residues. Germline V gene sequence: CDR1 MDHEN, CDR2 SYDVKM. V shed 8 bases and J shed 4 bases, with 11 bases lying between them. The sequence came from a man aged 18 to 30 in good health. Material for sequencing was naive CD4+ T cells from blood. V is TRBV28 and J is TRBJ1-2, with D unresolved. The CDR3 here is CASGTTTYGYTF. Here the CDR3 DNA reads TGTGCCAGCGGCACCACCACCTATGGCTACACCTTC.